Listed below are T cell receptor beta chains from one sample, sequenced in a study of cytomegalovirus exposure and HLA in healthy donors. Libraries were prepared by immunoSEQ multiplex PCR; TCRdb keeps only in-frame clonotypes and omits some of them. The table has approximately 150,000 clones, roughly three quarters seen once. The specimen sequenced was PBMCs. The receptors come from a man aged 60 to 75 in good health and CMV-seronegative. Each CDR3 is given with its conserved first and last residue. The order of the fields is clone size, V gene, J gene, D gene, CDR3 protein, CDR3 DNA. The D gene is left open where the match is weak. Size values are once, few and many counts, or a class for expanded clones, and some rows have none.

abundance: NA; v_gene: TRBV27; j_gene: TRBJ1-2; d_gene: NA; CDR3aa: CASSLAGDYGYTF; CDR3nt: TGTGCCAGCAGTTTAGCAGGGGACTATGGCTACACCTTC
abundance: once; v_gene: TRBV28; j_gene: TRBJ2-5; d_gene: TRBD1; CDR3aa: CASSTGTEETQYF; CDR3nt: TGTGCCAGCAGTACCGGGACAGAAGAGACCCAGTACTTC
abundance: NA; v_gene: TRBV7-9; j_gene: TRBJ1-5; d_gene: NA; CDR3aa: CASSSGFSNQPQHF; CDR3nt: TGTGCCAGCAGCTCAGGGTTTAGCAATCAGCCCCAGCATTTT
abundance: NA; v_gene: TRBV7-3; j_gene: TRBJ2-1; d_gene: TRBD2; CDR3aa: CASSFPSGSSYNEQFF; CDR3nt: TGTGCCAGCAGCTTTCCTAGCGGGAGCTCCTACAATGAGCAGTTCTTC
abundance: NA; v_gene: TRBV7-9; j_gene: TRBJ2-7; d_gene: NA; CDR3aa: CASSSPQPGLNVQYF; CDR3nt: TGTGCCAGCAGCTCGCCTCAACCGGGACTTAACGTACAGTACTTC
abundance: NA; v_gene: TRBV28; j_gene: TRBJ1-2; d_gene: TRBD1; CDR3aa: CASSLGSGARGSNYGYTF; CDR3nt: TGTGCCAGCAGTTTGGGGTCGGGTGCCAGGGGGTCTAACTATGGCTACACCTTC
abundance: few; v_gene: TRBV19; j_gene: TRBJ2-1; d_gene: TRBD2; CDR3aa: CASSMESGRVVSNNEQFF; CDR3nt: TGTGCCAGTAGTATGGAGAGCGGGAGGGTAGTCTCGAACAATGAGCAGTTCTTC
abundance: NA; v_gene: TRBV19; j_gene: TRBJ2-3; d_gene: TRBD1; CDR3aa: CASSPRQGTTDTQYF; CDR3nt: TGTGCCAGTAGTCCCCGACAGGGCACCACAGATACGCAGTATTTT
abundance: NA; v_gene: TRBV7-6; j_gene: TRBJ2-1; d_gene: TRBD2; CDR3aa: CASFGTSAHNEQFF; CDR3nt: TGTGCCAGCTTTGGGACTAGCGCCCACAATGAGCAGTTCTTC
abundance: NA; v_gene: TRBV6-6; j_gene: TRBJ1-1; d_gene: NA; CDR3aa: CASSYASGGGNTEAFF; CDR3nt: TGTGCCAGCAGTTACGCTTCCGGGGGGGGCAACACTGAAGCTTTCTTT
abundance: NA; v_gene: TRBV11-3; j_gene: TRBJ2-1; d_gene: TRBD2; CDR3aa: CASSLRLAGGRNEQFF; CDR3nt: TGTGCCAGCAGCTTAAGACTAGCGGGGGGGAGGAATGAGCAGTTCTTC
abundance: NA; v_gene: TRBV6-1; j_gene: TRBJ1-2; d_gene: TRBD1; CDR3aa: CASRRQGKEYGYTF; CDR3nt: TGTGCCAGCAGACGACAGGGGAAAGAGTATGGCTACACCTTC
abundance: once; v_gene: TRBV10-3; j_gene: TRBJ1-5; d_gene: NA; CDR3aa: CAISRDINQPQHF; CDR3nt: TGTGCCATCAGCCGGGACATCAATCAGCCCCAGCATTTT
abundance: NA; v_gene: TRBV10-3; j_gene: TRBJ2-1; d_gene: NA; CDR3aa: CAISELPLPTGSYNEQFF; CDR3nt: TGTGCCATCAGTGAGCTCCCTTTACCGACAGGCTCCTACAATGAGCAGTTCTTC
abundance: once; v_gene: TRBV6-1; j_gene: TRBJ1-5; d_gene: TRBD1; CDR3aa: CASSEVLGTGSNQPQHF; CDR3nt: TGTGCCAGCAGTGAAGTGTTGGGGACAGGGAGCAATCAGCCCCAGCATTTT
abundance: NA; v_gene: TRBV7-9; j_gene: TRBJ2-3; d_gene: NA; CDR3aa: CASSLDWADTQYF; CDR3nt: TGTGCCAGCAGCTTGGACTGGGCAGATACGCAGTATTTT